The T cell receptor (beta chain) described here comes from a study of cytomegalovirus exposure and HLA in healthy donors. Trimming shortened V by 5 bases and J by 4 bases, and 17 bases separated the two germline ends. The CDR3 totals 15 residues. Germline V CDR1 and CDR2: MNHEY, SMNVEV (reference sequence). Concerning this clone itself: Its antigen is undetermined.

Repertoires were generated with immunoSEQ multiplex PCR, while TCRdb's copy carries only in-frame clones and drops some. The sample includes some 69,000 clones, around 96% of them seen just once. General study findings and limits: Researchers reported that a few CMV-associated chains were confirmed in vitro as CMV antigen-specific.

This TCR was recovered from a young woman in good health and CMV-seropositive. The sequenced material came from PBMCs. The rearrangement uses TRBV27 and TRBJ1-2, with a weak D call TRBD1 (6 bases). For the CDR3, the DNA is TGTGCCAGCAGTACGCCGGGAACAGGGTTCTATGGCTACACCTTC. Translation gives CASSTPGTGFYGYTF.